The T cell receptor (beta chain) described here comes from a study of shared clonotypes between healthy human individuals. This CDR3 comprises 16 residues. CDR1 is KGHSH and CDR2 is LQKENI in the germline V gene. Trimming took 3 bases from V and 1 from J; bases not matched to a gene: 5. CD8 cells regarded as naive lacked CD45RO, were positively chosen for CCR7, and omitted terminally differentiated effector memory CD45RA+ cells. An even split of each subset's genomic DNA across several immunoSEQ plates was performed. Only in-frame clones appear in the TCRdb table, and some are missing; sequencing was by immunoSEQ multiplex PCR. This table has about 820,000 clones, 85% to 95% appearing once.

The genes are TRBV18 and TRBJ1-2; 10 positions match TRBD1. The TCR was taken from a man younger than 40 in good health. Sequencing was performed on naive CD8+ T cells sorted from blood. In nucleotides, the CDR3 is TGTGCCAGCTCACCCTCGGGACAGGGGTATAACTATGGCTACACCTTC. Its protein product is CASSPSGQGYNYGYTF.